The T cell receptor beta chain described here comes from a study of T-cell reconstitution after alpha-beta-depleted transplantation in children. This clonotype was recorded once. Trimming left V 4 bases short and J 4 bases short, with 13 bases between. The CDR3 extends over 14 amino acids. Unique molecular identifiers tagged the TCRbeta library. Via MiXCR, TCRdb re-called the PCR reads, giving one row per CDR3 protein. The data contain nearly 400,000 distinct CDR3 sequences, roughly 22% of them seen just once; the ten biggest clones take up approximately 3.9%. The rearrangement joins TRBV12-3 or TRBV12-4 to TRBJ1-1; D call uncertain. The sequenced sample was PBMCs from the stem cell graft donor, obtained from the stem cell graft. The TCR sequence derives from a human donor who donated a stem cell graft to a child with acute myeloid leukemia. The CDR3 DNA sequence: TGTGCCAGCAGTTCAAAGAATCAGGTCACTGAAGCTTTCTTT. Its protein product is CASSSKNQVTEAFF.